One TCR beta chain is described in this entry. No antigen is known for it. The PCR made use of 60 Vbeta and 13 Jbeta primers. The protocol was immunoSEQ multiplex PCR, while the TCRdb copy is restricted to in-frame clones and leaves out a portion. The sample yields about 180,000 clones, 82% seen once. All donors participated as healthy donors of bone marrow. The data are from a study of cytomegalovirus exposure and HLA in healthy donors. Overall study findings and caveats: TCR beta sequences reportedly predicted most subjects' HLA-A and HLA-B alleles accurately.

This clonotype was sampled from a middle-aged man in good health and CMV-seronegative. Material: PBMCs.

The CDR3 loop is CASSTNSGNTIYF. The DNA of the CDR3 is TGTGCCAGCAGCACAAACTCTGGAAACACCATATATTTT. This chain joins TRBV11-2 and TRBJ1-3; unclear D gene. Germline V gene lookup returns CDR1 SGHAT and CDR2 FQNNGV. Trimming shortened V by 5 bases and J by 0 bases, and 5 bases separated the two germline ends. This CDR3 has 13 residues. The full variable domain, with the rest looked up from reference TRBV11-2 and TRBJ1-3, is EAGVAQSPRYKIIEKRQSVAFWCNPISGHATLYWYQQILGQGPKLLIQFQNNGVVDDSQLPKDRFSAERLKGVDSTLKIQPAKLEDSAVYLCASSTNSGNTIYFGEGSWLTVV.